The 9 T cell receptor beta chains in this list originate from one sample, sequenced in a study of blood T cell repertoires in COVID-19. Sequencing used immunoSEQ multiplex PCR; TCRdb keeps in-frame clones, though not all of them. This table has under 300,000 clones, around 83% appearing once. Sequenced: PBMCs or T cells enriched from blood (not recorded which). The receptor source for this set is a woman in her 50s who had been exposed to COVID-19.

This chain uses TRBV28 with TRBJ2-4, with D tentatively TRBD1 (6 bases). This CDR3 is 19 amino acids long. The V gene lost 5 bases and the J gene lost 0 bases, with 23 bases spanning the gap. The germline gives CDR1 MDHEN, CDR2 SYDVKM. The CDR3 region has the DNA TGTGCCAGCAGTCCGTCTAGGGGGTTCGGTAGTGCAGCCAAAAACATTCAGTACTTC. It codes for CASSPSRGFGSAAKNIQYF.

The chain couples TRBV5-1 to TRBJ1-6; TRBD1 aligns across 7 bases. The CDR3 covers 15 residues. V gave up 4 bases and J gave up 9 bases; unmatched junction bases: 10. Germline CDR1 is SGHRS and CDR2 is YFSETQ. The CDR3 DNA is TGCGCCAGCAGCCTGGAGGGCAGGGGGAGTTCACCCCTCCACTTT. Amino acids: CASSLEGRGSSPLHF.

This chain joins TRBV5-1 and TRBJ2-1, with a possible D match to TRBD1 (6 bases). V dropped 2 bases and J dropped 2 bases, with 11 bases sitting between them. The length of the CDR3 is 15 residues. Germline V gene data show CDR1 as SGHRS and CDR2 as YFSETQ. The CDR3 loop is CASSLRDTTYNEQFF. The CDR3 bases are TGCGCCAGCAGCTTAAGGGACACTACCTACAATGAGCAGTTCTTC.

J is TRBJ1-2 and V is TRBV19; TRBD1 aligns across 7 bases. V dropped 9 bases and J dropped 8; count of bases not matched to a gene: 18. Germline V gene sequence: CDR1 LNHDA, CDR2 SQIVND (reference sequence). There are 15 residues in the CDR3. The CDR3 reads CASSRDRDPVQGYTF. The CDR3 bases are TGTGCCAGCTCAAGAGACAGGGATCCAGTGCAAGGCTACACCTTC.

The chain links TRBV11-2 to TRBJ1-1; D is undetermined. The CDR3 contains 13 residues. Trimming took 5 bases from V and 11 from J, leaving 18 bases between them. Germline CDR1 SGHAT, CDR2 FQNNGV. CDR3 region: CASSRDPGSGAFF. The DNA of the CDR3 is TGTGCCAGCAGCCGTGACCCGGGGAGCGGCGCTTTCTTT.

The chain employs TRBV19 and TRBJ1-1, with D perhaps TRBD1 (5 bases). Germline V gene sequence: CDR1 LNHDA, CDR2 SQIVND (reference sequence). V was cut by 5 bases and J by 0 bases, with 7 bases left in between. The CDR3 runs 13 residues. The CDR3 loop is CASSGHLNTEAFF. As DNA, the CDR3 is TGTGCCAGTAGTGGACACTTGAACACTGAAGCTTTCTTT. Using reference TRBV19 and TRBJ1-1 for the parts outside the CDR3, the full variable domain is DGGITQSPKYLFRKEGQNVTLSCEQNLNHDAMYWYRQDPGQGLRLIYYSQIVNDFQKGDIAEGYSVSREKKESFPLTVTSAQKNPTAFYLCASSGHLNTEAFFGQGTRLTVV.

The rearrangement links TRBV2 to TRBJ1-2; 7 bases match TRBD1. The CDR3 runs to 14 residues. Trimming removed 2 bases from V and 8 bases from J; junction bases left unmatched: 8. CDR1 SNHLY and CDR2 FYNNEI come from the germline V gene. CDR3 sequence (DNA): TGTGCCAGCAGTGAAAGACAGGGAGTATGGGGCTACACCTTC. This encodes CASSERQGVWGYTF.

This sequence joins TRBV5-1 and TRBJ1-1, with D possibly matching TRBD1 (5 bases). V dropped 4 bases and J dropped 3 bases, with 7 bases sitting between them. Germline V lookup: CDR1 SGHRS, CDR2 YFSETQ. The CDR3 consists of 12 residues. For the CDR3, the DNA is TGCGCCAGCAGCGCAGGGTACACTGAAGCTTTCTTT. Protein sequence: CASSAGYTEAFF.

This clone was seen more than once but under ten times. This rearrangement joins TRBV6-4 to TRBJ1-1; 8 positions match TRBD1. From germline, CDR1 is MRHNA and CDR2 SNTAGT. Trimming took 7 bases from V and 1 from J; bases not matched to a gene: 8. CDR3 size: 15 residues. CDR3 residues: CASILKGQENTEAFF. DNA for the CDR3: TGTGCCAGCATCCTTAAGGGACAGGAGAACACTGAAGCTTTCTTT.